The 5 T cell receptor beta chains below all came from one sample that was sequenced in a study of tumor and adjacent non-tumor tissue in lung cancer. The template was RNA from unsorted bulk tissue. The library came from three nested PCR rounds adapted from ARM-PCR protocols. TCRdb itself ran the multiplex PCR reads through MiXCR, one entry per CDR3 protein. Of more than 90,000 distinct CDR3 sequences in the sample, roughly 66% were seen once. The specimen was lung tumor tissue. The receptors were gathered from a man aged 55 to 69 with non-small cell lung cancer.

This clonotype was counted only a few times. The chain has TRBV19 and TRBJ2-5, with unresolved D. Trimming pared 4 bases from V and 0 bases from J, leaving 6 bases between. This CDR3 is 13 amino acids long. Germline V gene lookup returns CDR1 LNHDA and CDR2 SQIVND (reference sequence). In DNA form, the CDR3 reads TGTGCCAGTAGTACCGACTACCAAGAGACCCAGTACTTC. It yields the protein CASSTDYQETQYF.

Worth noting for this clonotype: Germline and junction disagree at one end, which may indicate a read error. This chain's CDR3 is CVSIDMGSDEQFF. CDR3 DNA sequence: TGTGTCAGCATCGACATGGGGAGCGATGAACAGTTCTTC. The V call is TRBV6-5, the J call TRBJ2-1; tentatively, D is TRBD2 (5 bases). Germline V CDR1 and CDR2: MNHEY, SVGAGI. The CDR3 sequence is 13 residues long.

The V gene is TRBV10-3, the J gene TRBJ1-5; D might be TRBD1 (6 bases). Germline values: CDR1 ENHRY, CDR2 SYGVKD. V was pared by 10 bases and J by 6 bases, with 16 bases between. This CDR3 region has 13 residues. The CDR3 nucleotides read TGTGCCACGACCAACAGGGAGTGTCAGCCCCAGCATTTT. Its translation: CATTNRECQPQHF.

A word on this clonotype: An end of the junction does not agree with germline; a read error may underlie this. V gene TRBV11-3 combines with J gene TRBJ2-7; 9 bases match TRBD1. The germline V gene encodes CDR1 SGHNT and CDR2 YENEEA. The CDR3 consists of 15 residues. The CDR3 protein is CASSTGTGMNHEQDF. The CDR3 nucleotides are TGCGCCAGCAGCACGGGGACAGGGATGAACCACGAGCAGGACTTC.

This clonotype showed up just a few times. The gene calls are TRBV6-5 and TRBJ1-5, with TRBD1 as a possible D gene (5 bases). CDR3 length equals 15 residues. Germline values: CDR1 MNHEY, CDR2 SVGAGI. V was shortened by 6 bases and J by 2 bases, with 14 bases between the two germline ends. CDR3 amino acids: CASRSQGAGNQPQHF. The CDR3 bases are TGTGCCAGCAGATCGCAGGGTGCTGGCAATCAGCCCCAGCATTTT.